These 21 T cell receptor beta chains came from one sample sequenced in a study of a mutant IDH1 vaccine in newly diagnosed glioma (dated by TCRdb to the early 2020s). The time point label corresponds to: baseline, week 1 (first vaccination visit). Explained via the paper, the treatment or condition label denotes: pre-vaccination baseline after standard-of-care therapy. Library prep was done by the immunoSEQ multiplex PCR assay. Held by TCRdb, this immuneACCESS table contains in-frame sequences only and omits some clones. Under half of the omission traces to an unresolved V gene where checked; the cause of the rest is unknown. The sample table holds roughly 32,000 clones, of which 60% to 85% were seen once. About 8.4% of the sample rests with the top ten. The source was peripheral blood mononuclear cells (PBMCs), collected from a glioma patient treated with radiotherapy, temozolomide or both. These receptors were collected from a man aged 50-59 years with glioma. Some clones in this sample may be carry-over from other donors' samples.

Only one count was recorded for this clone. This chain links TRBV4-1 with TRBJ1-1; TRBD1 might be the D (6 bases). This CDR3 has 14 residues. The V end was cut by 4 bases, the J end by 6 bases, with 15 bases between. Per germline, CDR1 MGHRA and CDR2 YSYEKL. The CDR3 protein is CASSLSAGGPEAFF. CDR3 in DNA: TGCGCCAGCAGCCTGAGCGCCGGGGGCCCTGAAGCTTTCTTT.

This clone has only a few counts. In DNA form, the CDR3 reads TGTGCCAGCAGTTTGTCCGCTGGGCGGGGTGGTTATGGCTACACCTTC. Amino acids: CASSLSAGRGGYGYTF. This chain uses TRBV27 with TRBJ1-2; D unclear. CDR1 MNHEY and CDR2 SMNVEV come from the germline V gene (reference sequence). The CDR3 covers 16 residues. V was cut by 3 bases and J by 5 bases, with 19 bases left in between.

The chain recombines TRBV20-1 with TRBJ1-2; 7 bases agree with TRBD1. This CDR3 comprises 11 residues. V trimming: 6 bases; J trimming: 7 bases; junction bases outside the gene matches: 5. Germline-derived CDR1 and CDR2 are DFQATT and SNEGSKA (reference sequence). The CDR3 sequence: CSATGEVGYTF. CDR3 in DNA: TGCAGTGCCACAGGGGAGGTTGGCTACACCTTC.

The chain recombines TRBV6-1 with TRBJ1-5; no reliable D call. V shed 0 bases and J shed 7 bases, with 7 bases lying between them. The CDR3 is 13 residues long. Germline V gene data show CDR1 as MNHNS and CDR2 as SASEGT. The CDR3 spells CASSEAGGQPQHF. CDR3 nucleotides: TGTGCCAGCAGTGAAGCAGGCGGCCAGCCCCAGCATTTT.

The CDR3 loop reads CASSEDRQPQHF. In DNA form, the CDR3 reads TGTGCCAGCAGTGAAGATCGTCAGCCCCAGCATTTT. This sequence joins TRBV2 and TRBJ1-5; D gene uncertain. Trimming shortened V by 1 base and J by 6 bases, and 4 bases separated the two germline ends. From germline, CDR1 is SNHLY and CDR2 FYNNEI. The CDR3 has 12 amino acids.

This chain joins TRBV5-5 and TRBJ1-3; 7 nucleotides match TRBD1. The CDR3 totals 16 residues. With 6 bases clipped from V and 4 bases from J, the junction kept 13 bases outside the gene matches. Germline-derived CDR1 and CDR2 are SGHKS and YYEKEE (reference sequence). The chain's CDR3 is CASKRTGDGSGNTIYF. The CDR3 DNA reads TGTGCCAGCAAAAGAACAGGGGACGGCTCAGGAAACACCATATATTTT.

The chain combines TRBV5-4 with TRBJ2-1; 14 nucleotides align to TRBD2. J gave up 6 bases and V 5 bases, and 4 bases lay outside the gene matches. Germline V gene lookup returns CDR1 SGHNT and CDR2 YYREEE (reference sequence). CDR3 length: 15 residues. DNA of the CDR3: TGTGCCAGCAGTCTGACTAGCGGGAGGGGCAATGAGCAGTTCTTC. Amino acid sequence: CASSLTSGRGNEQFF.

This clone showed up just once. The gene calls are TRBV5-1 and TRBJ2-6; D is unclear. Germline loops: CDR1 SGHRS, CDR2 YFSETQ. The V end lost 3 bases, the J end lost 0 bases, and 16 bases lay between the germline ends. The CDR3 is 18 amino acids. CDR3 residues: CASSWAPRTLSGANVLTF. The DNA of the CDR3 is TGCGCCAGCAGCTGGGCCCCCAGGACCCTCTCTGGGGCCAACGTCCTGACTTTC.

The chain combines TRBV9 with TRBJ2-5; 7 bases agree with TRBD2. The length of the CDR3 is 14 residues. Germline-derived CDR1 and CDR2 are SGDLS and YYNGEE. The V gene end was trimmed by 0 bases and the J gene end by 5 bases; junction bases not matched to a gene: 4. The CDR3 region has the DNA TGTGCCAGCAGCGTAGCGGTGGGGGGGGAGACCCAGTACTTC. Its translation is CASSVAVGGETQYF.

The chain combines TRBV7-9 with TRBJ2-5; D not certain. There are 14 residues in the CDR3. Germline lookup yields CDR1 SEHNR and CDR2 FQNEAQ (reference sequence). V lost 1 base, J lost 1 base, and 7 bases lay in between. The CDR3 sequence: CASSLGTTQETQYF. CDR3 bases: TGTGCCAGCAGCTTAGGTACCACCCAAGAGACCCAGTACTTC. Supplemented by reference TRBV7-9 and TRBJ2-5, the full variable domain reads DTGVSQNPRHKITKRGQNVTFRCDPISEHNRLYWYRQTLGQGPEFLTYFQNEAQLEKSRLLSDRFSAERPKGSFSTLEIQRTEQGDSAMYLCASSLGTTQETQYFGPGTRLLVL.

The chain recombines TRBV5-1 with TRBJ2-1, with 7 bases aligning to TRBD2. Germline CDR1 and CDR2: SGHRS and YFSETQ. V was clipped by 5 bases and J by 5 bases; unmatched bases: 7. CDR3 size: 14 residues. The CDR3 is CASSSGGRHNEQFF. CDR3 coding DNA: TGCGCCAGCAGTTCGGGCGGGAGACACAATGAGCAGTTCTTC.

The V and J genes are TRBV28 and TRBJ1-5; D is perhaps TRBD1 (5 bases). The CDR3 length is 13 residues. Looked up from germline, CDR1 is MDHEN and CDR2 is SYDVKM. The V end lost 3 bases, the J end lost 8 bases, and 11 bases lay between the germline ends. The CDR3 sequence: CASSFGAREPQHF. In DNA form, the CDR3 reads TGTGCCAGCAGTTTCGGGGCAAGGGAGCCCCAGCATTTT. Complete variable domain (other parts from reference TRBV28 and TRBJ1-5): DVKVTQSSRYLVKRTGEKVFLECVQDMDHENMFWYRQDPGLGLRLIYFSYDVKMKEKGDIPEGYSVSREKKERFSLILESASTNQTSMYLCASSFGAREPQHFGDGTRLSIL.

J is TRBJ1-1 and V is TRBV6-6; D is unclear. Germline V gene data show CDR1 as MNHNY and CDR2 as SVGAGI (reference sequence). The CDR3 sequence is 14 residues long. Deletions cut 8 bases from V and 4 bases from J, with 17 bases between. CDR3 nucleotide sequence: TGTGCCAGCTCTCCAAAGGGCAGCCGCACTGAAGCTTTCTTT. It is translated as CASSPKGSRTEAFF.

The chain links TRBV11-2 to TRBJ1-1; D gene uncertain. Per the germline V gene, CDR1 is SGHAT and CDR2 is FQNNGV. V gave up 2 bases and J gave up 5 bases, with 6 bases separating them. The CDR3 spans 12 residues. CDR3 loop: CASSLSLTEAFF. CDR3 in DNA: TGTGCCAGCAGCTTATCTCTTACTGAAGCTTTCTTT.

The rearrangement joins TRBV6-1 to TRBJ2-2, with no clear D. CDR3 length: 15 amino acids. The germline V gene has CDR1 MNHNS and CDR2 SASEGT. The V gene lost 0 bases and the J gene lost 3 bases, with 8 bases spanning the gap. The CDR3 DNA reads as TGTGCCAGCAGTGAAGCTTTGGTTGACACCGGGGAGCTGTTTTTT. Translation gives CASSEALVDTGELFF.

The CDR3 coding sequence is TGTGCCAGCAGCACGGACAGGAACCCGAATCAGCCCCAGCATTTT. Translated, it gives CASSTDRNPNQPQHF. This sequence joins TRBV7-2 and TRBJ1-5, with 7 bases fitting TRBD1. The V gene end was trimmed by 5 bases and the J gene end by 4 bases; junction bases not matched to a gene: 8. CDR3 length equals 15 residues. Germline CDR1 is SGHTA and CDR2 is FQGNSA.

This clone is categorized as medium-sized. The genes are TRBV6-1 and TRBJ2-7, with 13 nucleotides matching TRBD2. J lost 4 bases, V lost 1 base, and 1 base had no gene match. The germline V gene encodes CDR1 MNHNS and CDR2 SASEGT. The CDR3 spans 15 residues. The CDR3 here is CASSEGTSGGYEQYF. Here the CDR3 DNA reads TGTGCCAGCAGTGAAGGGACTAGCGGGGGTTACGAGCAGTACTTC.

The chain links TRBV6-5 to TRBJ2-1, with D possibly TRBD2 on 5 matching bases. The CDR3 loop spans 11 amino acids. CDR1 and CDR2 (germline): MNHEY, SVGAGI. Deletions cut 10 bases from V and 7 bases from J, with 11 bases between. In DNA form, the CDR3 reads TGTGCCACCTCAAGGGAGAATGAGCAGTTCTTC. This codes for CATSRENEQFF.

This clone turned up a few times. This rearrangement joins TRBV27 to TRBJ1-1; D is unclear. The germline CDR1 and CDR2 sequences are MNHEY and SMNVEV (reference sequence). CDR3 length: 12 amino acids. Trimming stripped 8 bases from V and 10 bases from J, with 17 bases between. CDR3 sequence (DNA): TGTGCCAGCTCCTCCCTTAACGCCGGAGCTTTCTTT. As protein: CASSSLNAGAFF.

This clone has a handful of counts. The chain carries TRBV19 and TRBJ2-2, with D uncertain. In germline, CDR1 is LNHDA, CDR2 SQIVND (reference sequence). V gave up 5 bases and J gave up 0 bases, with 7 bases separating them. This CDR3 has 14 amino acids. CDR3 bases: TGTGCCAGTAGTTGGGCATCGAACACCGGGGAGCTGTTTTTT. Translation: CASSWASNTGELFF.

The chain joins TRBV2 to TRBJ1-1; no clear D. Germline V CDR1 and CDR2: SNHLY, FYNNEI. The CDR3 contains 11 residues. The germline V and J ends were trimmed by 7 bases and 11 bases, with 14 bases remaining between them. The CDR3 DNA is TGTGCCAGCATCTTCCTAGGGAATGCTTTCTTT. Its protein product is CASIFLGNAFF.